This TCR beta chain comes out of a study of cytomegalovirus exposure and HLA in healthy donors. The PCR contained 60 Vbeta and 13 Jbeta primers. Profiling relied on immunoSEQ multiplex PCR, and the TCRdb table lists in-frame clones only, not all of them. The sample has approximately 54,000 clones, approximately 82% seen once. To note about this clone: Antigen: not known.

Notes on the study in general: By a later analysis, the bulk of CMV-associated TCR beta chains appeared HLA-restricted.

Trimming cost V 3 bases and J 4 bases; bases outside gene matches: 3. The CDR3 runs 16 residues. CDR1 and CDR2 (germline): SGHRS, YFSETQ. Sequencing input: PBMCs. The genes are TRBV5-1 and TRBJ2-2, with 13 bases fitting TRBD2. The clonotype was recovered from a woman aged 18-29 years in good health and CMV-seronegative. Written as DNA, the CDR3 is TGCGCCAGCAGCTGGACTAGCGGGAGTATCACCGGGGAGCTGTTTTTT. Translated, it gives CASSWTSGSITGELFF. Looking up the rest from reference TRBV5-1 and TRBJ2-2 gives the full variable domain: KAGVTQTPRYLIKTRGQQVTLSCSPISGHRSVSWYQQTPGQGLQFLFEYFSETQRNKGNFPGRFSGRQFSNSRSEMNVSTLELGDSALYLCASSWTSGSITGELFFGEGSRLTVL.